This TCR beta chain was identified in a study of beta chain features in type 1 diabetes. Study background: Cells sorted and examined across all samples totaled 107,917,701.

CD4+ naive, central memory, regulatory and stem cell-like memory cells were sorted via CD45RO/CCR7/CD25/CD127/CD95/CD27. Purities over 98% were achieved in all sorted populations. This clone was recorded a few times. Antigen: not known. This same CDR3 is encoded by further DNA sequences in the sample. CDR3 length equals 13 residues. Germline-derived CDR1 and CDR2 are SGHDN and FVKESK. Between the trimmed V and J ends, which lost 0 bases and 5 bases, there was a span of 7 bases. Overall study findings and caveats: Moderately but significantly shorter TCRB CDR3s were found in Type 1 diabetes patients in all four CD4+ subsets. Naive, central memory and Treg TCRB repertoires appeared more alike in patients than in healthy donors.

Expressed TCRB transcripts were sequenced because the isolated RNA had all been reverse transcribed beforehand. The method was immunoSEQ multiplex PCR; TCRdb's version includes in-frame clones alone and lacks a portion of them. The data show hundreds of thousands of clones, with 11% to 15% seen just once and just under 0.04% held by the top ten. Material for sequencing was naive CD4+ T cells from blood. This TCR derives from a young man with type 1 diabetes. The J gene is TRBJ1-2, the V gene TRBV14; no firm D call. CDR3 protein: CASSQDPSYGYTF. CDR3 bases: TGTGCCAGCAGCCAAGATCCGAGTTATGGCTACACCTTC.